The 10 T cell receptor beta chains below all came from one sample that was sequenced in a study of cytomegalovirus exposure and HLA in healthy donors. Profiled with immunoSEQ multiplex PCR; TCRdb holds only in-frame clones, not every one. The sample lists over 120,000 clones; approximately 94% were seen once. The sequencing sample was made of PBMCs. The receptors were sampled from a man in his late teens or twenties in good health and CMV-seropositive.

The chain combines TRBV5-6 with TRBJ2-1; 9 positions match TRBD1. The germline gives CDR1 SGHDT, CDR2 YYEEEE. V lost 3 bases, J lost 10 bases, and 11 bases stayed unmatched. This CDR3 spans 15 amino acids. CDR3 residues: CASSSSGTGHIEQFF. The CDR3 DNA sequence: TGTGCCAGCAGCTCCTCCGGGACAGGGCATATAGAGCAGTTCTTC.

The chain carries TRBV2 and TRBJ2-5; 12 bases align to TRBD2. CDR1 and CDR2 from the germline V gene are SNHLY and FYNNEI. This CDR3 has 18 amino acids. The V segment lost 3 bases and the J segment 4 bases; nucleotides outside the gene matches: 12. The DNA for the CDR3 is TGTGCCAGCAGTGAGTTTAGACTAGCGGGAGCAGGGGGAGAGACCCAGTACTTC. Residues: CASSEFRLAGAGGETQYF.

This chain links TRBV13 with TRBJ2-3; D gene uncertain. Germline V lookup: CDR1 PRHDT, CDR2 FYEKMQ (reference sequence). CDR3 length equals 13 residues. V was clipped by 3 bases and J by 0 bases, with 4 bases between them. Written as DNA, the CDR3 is TGTGCCAGCAGCTTGGGCAGCACAGATACGCAGTATTTT. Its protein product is CASSLGSTDTQYF.

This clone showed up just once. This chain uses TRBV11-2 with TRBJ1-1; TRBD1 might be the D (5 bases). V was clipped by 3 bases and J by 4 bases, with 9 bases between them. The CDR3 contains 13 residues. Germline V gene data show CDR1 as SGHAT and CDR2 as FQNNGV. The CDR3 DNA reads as TGTGCCAGCAGCTTTTCAGGGCCCACTGAAGCTTTCTTT. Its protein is CASSFSGPTEAFF.

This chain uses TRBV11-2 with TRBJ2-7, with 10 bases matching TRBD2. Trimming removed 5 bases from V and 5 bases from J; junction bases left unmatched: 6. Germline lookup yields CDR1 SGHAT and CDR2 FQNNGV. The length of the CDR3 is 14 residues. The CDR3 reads CASSRSGRKDEQYF. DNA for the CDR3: TGTGCCAGCAGCCGTAGCGGGAGGAAGGACGAGCAGTACTTC.

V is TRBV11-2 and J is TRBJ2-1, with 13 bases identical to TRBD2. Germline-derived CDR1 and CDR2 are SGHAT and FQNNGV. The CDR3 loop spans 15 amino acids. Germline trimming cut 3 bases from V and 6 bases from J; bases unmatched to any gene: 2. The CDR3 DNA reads TGTGCCAGCAGCTTGGGACTAGCGGGACGCAATGAGCAGTTCTTC. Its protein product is CASSLGLAGRNEQFF.

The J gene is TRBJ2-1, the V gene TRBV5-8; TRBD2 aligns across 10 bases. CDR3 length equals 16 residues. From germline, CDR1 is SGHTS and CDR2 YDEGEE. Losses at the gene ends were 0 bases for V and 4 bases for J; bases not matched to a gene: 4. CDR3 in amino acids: CASSLVGLALYNEQFF. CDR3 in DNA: TGTGCCAGCAGCTTGGTGGGACTAGCGCTATACAATGAGCAGTTCTTC. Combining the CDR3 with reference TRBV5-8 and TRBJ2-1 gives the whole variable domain EAGVTQSPTHLIKTRGQQATLRCSPISGHTSVYWYQQALGLGLQFLLWYDEGEERNRGNFPPRFSGRQFPNYSSELNVNALELEDSALYLCASSLVGLALYNEQFFGPGTRLTVL.

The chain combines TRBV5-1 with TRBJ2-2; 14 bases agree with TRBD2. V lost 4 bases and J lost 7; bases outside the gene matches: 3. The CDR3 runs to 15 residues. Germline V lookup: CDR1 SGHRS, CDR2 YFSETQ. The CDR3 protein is CASSLGTSGSGELFF. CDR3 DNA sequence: TGCGCCAGCAGCCTCGGGACTAGCGGGAGCGGGGAGCTGTTTTTT.

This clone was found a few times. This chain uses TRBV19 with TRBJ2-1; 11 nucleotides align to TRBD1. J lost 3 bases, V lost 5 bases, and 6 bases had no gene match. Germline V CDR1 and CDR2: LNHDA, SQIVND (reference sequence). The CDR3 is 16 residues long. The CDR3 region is CASSLGTGGGYNEQFF. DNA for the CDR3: TGTGCCAGTAGTCTCGGGACAGGGGGTGGCTACAATGAGCAGTTCTTC.

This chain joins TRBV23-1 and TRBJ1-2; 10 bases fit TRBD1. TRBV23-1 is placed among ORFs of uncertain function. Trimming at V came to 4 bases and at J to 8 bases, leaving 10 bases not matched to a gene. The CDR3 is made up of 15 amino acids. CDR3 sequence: CASSPTDRGLGGYTF. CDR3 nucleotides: TGCGCCAGCAGTCCGACTGACAGGGGGCTGGGGGGCTACACCTTC.